The clone carrying this T cell receptor beta chain came up a few times. The antigen remains unidentified. The data derive from a study of human T cells and chemical hapten exposure. TCRdb reprocessed the RACE reads via MiXCR and lists one record per CDR3 protein. This sample has about 120,000 distinct CDR3 sequences, with approximately 13% found just once. Study-level findings and limits: Patch test score tracked positively with PT1 expanded TCR counts.

Germline V CDR1 and CDR2: SGHAT, FQNNGV. V shed 2 bases and J 2 bases; nucleotides not matched to a gene: 3. The CDR3 covers 15 residues. Sample time point: pre-sensitization, week 0. As to treatment: therapeutic diphenylcyclopropenone sensitization with weekly scalp DPC. Only after blood had been drawn was each patch test applied. The input for sequencing was whole blood, taken in connection with sensitization to the hapten diphenylcyclopropenone (DPC). The TCR originated in a woman between 18 and 30 years old with alopecia areata. Some clones in this sample may be carry-over from other donors' samples. The V and J genes are TRBV11-2 and TRBJ2-3, with 8 nucleotides matching TRBD1. The CDR3 DNA sequence: TGTGCCAGCAGCTTAACAGGGGGACCCACAGATACGCAGTATTTT. This encodes CASSLTGGPTDTQYF.